The rows below give T cell receptor beta chains drawn from one sample of a study of T cells in localized non-small cell lung cancer. Clones were sequenced by immunoSEQ multiplex PCR, and TCRdb holds only the in-frame ones, with some missing. This sample has 75,000 to 80,000 clones, with more than 75% found just once. The sequences come from peripheral blood, collected before any cancer treatment. These receptors were taken from a woman aged 40-75 years with stage I squamous cell lung carcinoma. CDR3s include the opening cysteine and the closing phenylalanine or tryptophan. D genes are given only for firm matches. A row's size may be missing; if present it is once, few, many or a size class.

J: TRBJ2-1
D: -
V: TRBV18
size: -
CDR3: CASSPVRGAGNYNEQFF
DNA: TGTGCCAGCTCACCAGTTCGGGGGGCGGGGAATTACAATGAGCAGTTCTTC

J: TRBJ2-6
D: TRBD1
V: TRBV11-3
size: -
CDR3: CASSLGVTGNSGANVLTF
DNA: TGTGCCAGCAGCTTAGGAGTGACAGGGAACTCTGGGGCCAACGTCCTGACTTTC

J: TRBJ2-1
D: -
V: TRBV19
size: -
CDR3: CASSNYLQGGQFF
DNA: TGTGCCTCCAGTAACTACCTACAGGGCGGGCAGTTCTTC

J: TRBJ2-7
D: TRBD1
V: TRBV4-1
size: -
CDR3: CASSLSGQAPIVEQYF
DNA: TGCGCCAGCAGCCTTTCGGGACAGGCTCCCATCGTCGAGCAGTACTTC

J: TRBJ1-1
D: -
V: TRBV25-1
size: once
CDR3: CASSESKGMNTEAFF
DNA: TGTGCCAGCAGTGAATCAAAGGGCATGAACACTGAAGCTTTCTTT

J: TRBJ1-1
D: -
V: TRBV10-3
size: -
CDR3: CAISADPGRNTEAFF
DNA: TGTGCCATCAGCGCAGACCCGGGAAGAAACACTGAAGCTTTCTTT

J: TRBJ2-7
D: -
V: TRBV5-1
size: -
CDR3: CASSSSYEQYF
DNA: TGCGCCAGCAGCTCATCCTACGAGCAGTACTTC

J: TRBJ1-6
D: TRBD1
V: TRBV10-3
size: few
CDR3: CAISSGTGNSPLHF
DNA: TGTGCCATCAGTTCCGGGACAGGGAATTCACCCCTCCACTTT

J: TRBJ2-1
D: TRBD1
V: TRBV25-1
size: -
CDR3: CASSGLTGSYNEQFF
DNA: TGTGCCAGCAGTGGTTTGACAGGGTCCTACAATGAGCAGTTCTTC

J: TRBJ1-4
D: -
V: TRBV7-2
size: few
CDR3: CASSPGEQYNEKLFF
DNA: TGTGCCAGCAGCCCAGGGGAGCAGTATAATGAAAAACTGTTTTTT

J: TRBJ1-3
D: -
V: TRBV6-5
size: once
CDR3: CASRGRGGTGNTIYF
DNA: TGTGCCAGCAGGGGCCGGGGAGGCACTGGAAACACCATATATTTT

J: TRBJ1-6
D: TRBD1
V: TRBV6-5
size: once
CDR3: CASSGTGNSPLHF
DNA: TGTGCCAGCAGTGGGACAGGGAACTCACCCCTCCACTTT

J: TRBJ2-5
D: -
V: TRBV5-4
size: -
CDR3: CASSLEHWDQETQYF
DNA: TGTGCCAGCAGCTTGGAACATTGGGACCAAGAGACCCAGTACTTC

J: TRBJ1-3
D: -
V: TRBV9
size: -
CDR3: CASSVQGGNGNTIYF
DNA: TGTGCCAGCAGCGTCCAAGGAGGTAATGGAAACACCATATATTTT

J: TRBJ2-1
D: TRBD2
V: TRBV15
size: -
CDR3: CATSRDIGGAVEQFF
DNA: TGTGCCACCAGCAGAGATATCGGGGGGGCCGTTGAGCAGTTCTTC

J: TRBJ2-2
D: -
V: TRBV9
size: -
CDR3: CASSPRITGELFF
DNA: TGTGCCAGCAGCCCTCGGATCACCGGGGAGCTGTTTTTT

J: TRBJ2-7
D: TRBD1
V: TRBV9
size: -
CDR3: CASSVAGQGYEQYF
DNA: TGTGCCAGCAGCGTAGCGGGACAGGGCTACGAGCAGTACTTC

J: TRBJ1-2
D: TRBD1
V: TRBV18
size: -
CDR3: CASSQWGEGANYGYTF
DNA: TGTGCCAGCTCACAGTGGGGAGAGGGGGCCAACTATGGCTACACCTTC

J: TRBJ2-3
D: -
V: TRBV5-4
size: once
CDR3: CASSSSADTQYF
DNA: TGTGCCAGCAGCTCTTCCGCAGATACGCAGTATTTT

J: TRBJ2-7
D: TRBD2
V: TRBV10-3
size: few
CDR3: CASSYSGGSLEQYF
DNA: TGTGCCAGCAGTTACTCGGGGGGGTCCCTCGAGCAGTACTTC

J: TRBJ2-3
D: TRBD2
V: TRBV6-1
size: -
CDR3: CASSAASGLTDTQYF
DNA: TGTGCCAGCAGTGCGGCTAGCGGATTAACAGATACGCAGTATTTT

J: TRBJ1-4
D: TRBD1
V: TRBV10-1
size: -
CDR3: CASTDKRGQGIEKLFF
DNA: TGCGCCAGCACAGACAAACGGGGACAGGGGATTGAAAAACTGTTTTTT

J: TRBJ2-1
D: -
V: TRBV5-1
size: -
CDR3: CASSLRSARESSYNEQFF
DNA: TGCGCCAGCAGCCTTCGCTCAGCGAGGGAAAGCTCCTACAATGAGCAGTTCTTC

J: TRBJ2-3
D: -
V: TRBV5-4
size: once
CDR3: CASSLAVGGADTQYF
DNA: TGTGCCAGCAGCTTGGCGGTGGGGGGCGCAGATACGCAGTATTTT

J: TRBJ1-5
D: -
V: TRBV6-8
size: -
CDR3: CASSDRGGPRSNQPQHF
DNA: TGTGCCAGCAGTGACCGGGGAGGGCCTAGGAGCAATCAGCCCCAGCATTTT

J: TRBJ1-1
D: TRBD1
V: TRBV5-8
size: -
CDR3: CASSFQGGNTEAFF
DNA: TGTGCCAGCAGCTTCCAGGGGGGCAACACTGAAGCTTTCTTT

J: TRBJ1-3
D: -
V: TRBV2
size: -
CDR3: CASASEGGNTIYF
DNA: TGTGCCAGCGCCTCCGAGGGTGGAAACACCATATATTTT

J: TRBJ1-1
D: -
V: TRBV15
size: -
CDR3: CATSRDRVNTEAFF
DNA: TGTGCCACCAGCAGAGATCGGGTTAACACTGAAGCTTTCTTT

J: TRBJ1-4
D: -
V: TRBV10-3
size: -
CDR3: CAISGGEKLFF
DNA: TGTGCCATCAGTGGCGGGGAAAAACTGTTTTTT

J: TRBJ1-1
D: TRBD1
V: TRBV19
size: once
CDR3: CASSGGQGKAEAFF
DNA: TGTGCCAGTAGTGGGGGACAGGGGAAAGCTGAAGCTTTCTTT

J: TRBJ2-1
D: -
V: TRBV7-6
size: -
CDR3: CASSLTPGGLAEQFF
DNA: TGTGCCAGCAGCTTAACGCCTGGGGGGCTGGCTGAGCAGTTCTTC

J: TRBJ1-1
D: -
V: TRBV7-8
size: -
CDR3: CASSLQAGNTEAFF
DNA: TGTGCCAGCAGCTTACAGGCAGGGAACACTGAAGCTTTCTTT

J: TRBJ1-5
D: -
V: TRBV7-9
size: -
CDR3: CASSLSYSNQPQHF
DNA: TGTGCCAGCAGCTTATCATATAGCAATCAGCCCCAGCATTTT

J: TRBJ1-2
D: -
V: TRBV7-8
size: -
CDR3: CASSILTDGIYGYTF
DNA: TGTGCCAGCAGCATACTTACGGACGGGATCTATGGCTACACCTTC

J: TRBJ1-1
D: TRBD1
V: TRBV5-1
size: -
CDR3: CASSYKQGALNTEAFF
DNA: TGCGCCAGCAGCTACAAACAGGGGGCTTTGAACACTGAAGCTTTCTTT

J: TRBJ2-7
D: -
V: TRBV7-9
size: -
CDR3: CASSGGTVPYEQYF
DNA: TGTGCCAGCAGCGGAGGGACAGTCCCCTACGAGCAGTACTTC

J: TRBJ1-1
D: -
V: TRBV18
size: -
CDR3: CASSPQVLDTEAFF
DNA: TGTGCCAGCTCACCACAGGTTTTGGACACTGAAGCTTTCTTT

J: TRBJ1-3
D: -
V: TRBV6-6
size: -
CDR3: CASSYPTGMGNTIYF
DNA: TGTGCCAGCAGTTACCCCACAGGGATGGGAAACACCATATATTTT

J: TRBJ1-1
D: TRBD1
V: TRBV6-5
size: -
CDR3: CASFGQGVEAFF
DNA: TGTGCCAGCTTTGGACAGGGAGTGGAAGCTTTCTTT

J: TRBJ2-1
D: -
V: TRBV6-5
size: once
CDR3: CASSPTDSSYNEQFF
DNA: TGTGCCAGCAGCCCCACGGACAGCTCCTACAATGAGCAGTTCTTC

J: TRBJ1-5
D: TRBD1
V: TRBV6-1
size: -
CDR3: CASSENRGNSNQPQHF
DNA: TGTGCCAGCAGTGAAAACAGGGGAAATAGCAATCAGCCCCAGCATTTT

J: TRBJ1-1
D: -
V: TRBV27
size: large
CDR3: CASSLYWQTHMNTEAFF
DNA: TGTGCCAGCAGTTTATATTGGCAGACCCACATGAACACTGAAGCTTTCTTT